The T cell receptor (beta chain) described here comes from a study of cytomegalovirus exposure and HLA in healthy donors. Study-level results: Within an earlier analysis, most TCR beta V segments proved productive either about 87% or about 30% of the time.

Worth noting for this clone: Its cognate antigen is unknown.

CDR1 is SGHTA and CDR2 is FQGNSA in the germline V gene. Losses at the gene ends were 3 bases for V and 4 bases for J; bases not matched to a gene: 7. This CDR3 comprises 16 residues. PCR primers comprised 60 Vbeta and 13 Jbeta primers. Clones were read by immunoSEQ multiplex PCR, and TCRdb kept only the in-frame ones, dropping some. The sample has roughly 150,000 clones; approximately 85% are singletons. The clonotype comes from a man in his thirties or forties in good health and CMV-seropositive. Sequencing used PBMCs. V is TRBV7-2 and J is TRBJ2-2; 8 nucleotides agree with TRBD2. The CDR3 DNA is TGTGCCAGCAGCTTGACGGGACTAGGGCTCACCGGGGAGCTGTTTTTT. It translates to CASSLTGLGLTGELFF.